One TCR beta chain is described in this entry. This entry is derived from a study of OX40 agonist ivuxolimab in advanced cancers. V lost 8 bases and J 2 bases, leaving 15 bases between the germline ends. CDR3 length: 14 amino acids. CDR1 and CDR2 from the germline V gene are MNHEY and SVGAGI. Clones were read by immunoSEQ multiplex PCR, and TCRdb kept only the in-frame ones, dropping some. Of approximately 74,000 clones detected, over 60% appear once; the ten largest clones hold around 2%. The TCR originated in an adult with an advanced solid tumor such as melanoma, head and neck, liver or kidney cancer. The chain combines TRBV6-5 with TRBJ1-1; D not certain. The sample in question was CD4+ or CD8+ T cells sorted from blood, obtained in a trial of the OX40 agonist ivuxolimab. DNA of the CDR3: TGTGCCAGCGTTCCCGGGTCCGGAAACACTGAAGCTTTCTTT. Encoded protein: CASVPGSGNTEAFF.